Listed below are T cell receptor beta chains from one sample, sequenced in a study of CD8+ T cells in alopecia areata. This table comes from immunoSEQ multiplex PCR, and its TCRdb copy is limited to in-frame clones, with some not included. This sample has 150,000 to 190,000 clones, with about 51% found just once. This material consisted of CD8+ T cells sorted from blood, taken at week 0. These receptors were taken from a human donor with alopecia areata. Each CDR3 is given with its conserved first and last residue.

j_call v_call cdr3_aa
TRBJ1-6 TRBV4-1 CASSQVGSDRNNSPLHF
TRBJ2-6 TRBV25-1 CASTAPQRGGSGANVLTF
TRBJ1-1 TRBV7-2 CASSLGWQKNTEAFF
TRBJ1-2 TRBV13 CASSSRDRGIGYTF
TRBJ1-2 TRBV9 CASSLQTGNYGYTF
TRBJ2-7 TRBV14 CASSPSGSGYEQYF
TRBJ1-5 TRBV15 CATSRDRNQPQHF
TRBJ1-5 TRBV6-5 CASSYLPDRNQPQHF
TRBJ1-2 TRBV1 CTLRKATLGRGGGYTF
TRBJ2-1 TRBV13 CASSIGTGVYNEQFF
TRBJ2-7 TRBV10-3 CAISDAGTGRLDEQYF
TRBJ1-5 TRBV7-2 CASSVGIQGWGDQPQHF
TRBJ2-1 TRBV19 CASSISGAAYNEQFF
TRBJ1-5 TRBV9 CASSETGSGNQPQHF
TRBJ1-2 TRBV10-2 CASSELQGTNYGYTF
TRBJ1-1 TRBV7-9 CASSWGLRETEAFF
TRBJ1-6 TRBV5-1 CASSYTGPGNNSPLHF
TRBJ1-2 TRBV30 CAWSVVGADGYTF
TRBJ2-2 TRBV30 CAWSKYQELFF
TRBJ1-2 TRBV29-1 CSVENYGYTF
TRBJ1-1 TRBV27 CASSLMGREAFF
TRBJ2-2 TRBV2 CASRDTGTGFTGELFF
TRBJ1-6 TRBV19 CASAPGPNSPLHF
TRBJ2-7 TRBV27 CASSLLQTSGGSEQYF
TRBJ2-6 TRBV29-1 CSVEGQGPSGANVLTF
TRBJ2-7 TRBV27 CASSTGTHYEQYF
TRBJ1-1 TRBV4-3 CASSRDGTRSEAFF
TRBJ2-1 TRBV2 CASRRGGRNEQFF
TRBJ1-1 TRBV6-1 CASSKRKNTEAFF
TRBJ2-1 TRBV6-4 CASSVRDSLDNEQFF
TRBJ2-5 TRBV9 CASSVTGLPKETQYF
TRBJ2-6 TRBV4-1 CASSQEGQGAEGANVLTF
TRBJ2-7 TRBV5-6 CASSHSYEQYF
TRBJ2-7 TRBV15 CATSRDGDSSYEQYF
TRBJ2-7 TRBV28 CASSPTGPSYEQYF
TRBJ2-1 TRBV19 CASSTGQGANEQFF
TRBJ2-6 TRBV15 CATSRSSFSGANVLTF
TRBJ2-5 TRBV13 CATSRGEQETQYF
TRBJ2-1 TRBV4-3 CASSQEPGQGRVNEQFF
TRBJ2-7 TRBV9 CASSVDGGKQYF
TRBJ1-2 TRBV6-6 CASSYGQGARYGYTF
TRBJ2-7 TRBV2 CASSEGRGLGEQYF
TRBJ2-1 TRBV9 CASSAFGHDTYEQFF
TRBJ1-2 TRBV15 CATSRDLGQGIDGYTF
TRBJ1-3 TRBV29-1 CSVVGPGLGNTIYF
TRBJ2-6 TRBV9 CASSLPPGVGANVLTF